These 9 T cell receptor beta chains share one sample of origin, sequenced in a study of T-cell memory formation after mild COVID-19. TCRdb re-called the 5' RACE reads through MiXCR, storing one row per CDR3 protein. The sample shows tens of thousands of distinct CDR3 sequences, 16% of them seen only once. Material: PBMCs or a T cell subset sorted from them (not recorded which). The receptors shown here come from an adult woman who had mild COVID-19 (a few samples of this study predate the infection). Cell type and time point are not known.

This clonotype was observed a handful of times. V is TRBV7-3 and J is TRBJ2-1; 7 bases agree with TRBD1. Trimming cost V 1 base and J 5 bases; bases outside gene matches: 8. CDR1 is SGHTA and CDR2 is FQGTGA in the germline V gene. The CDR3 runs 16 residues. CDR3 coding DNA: TGTGCCAGCAGCTTAAAGGGGGCAGGGGTTAACAATGAGCAGTTCTTC. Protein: CASSLKGAGVNNEQFF.

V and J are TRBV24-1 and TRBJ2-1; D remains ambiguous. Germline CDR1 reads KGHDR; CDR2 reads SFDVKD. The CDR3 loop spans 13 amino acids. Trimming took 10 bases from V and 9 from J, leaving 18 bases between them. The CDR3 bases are TGTGCCACGACTGGCGCCCCTTGGGGTGAGCAGTTCTTC. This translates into CATTGAPWGEQFF.

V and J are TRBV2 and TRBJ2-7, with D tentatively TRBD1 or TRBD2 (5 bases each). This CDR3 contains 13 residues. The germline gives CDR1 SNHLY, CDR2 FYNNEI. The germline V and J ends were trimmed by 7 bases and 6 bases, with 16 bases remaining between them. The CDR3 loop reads CASNEGRPLEQYF. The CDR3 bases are TGTGCCAGCAATGAGGGGCGGCCCCTCGAGCAGTACTTC.

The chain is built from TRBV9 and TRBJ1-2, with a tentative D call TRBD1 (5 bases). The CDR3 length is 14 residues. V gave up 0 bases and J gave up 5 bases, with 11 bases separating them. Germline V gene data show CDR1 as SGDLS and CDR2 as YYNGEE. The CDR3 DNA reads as TGTGCCAGCAGCGTAGTAGTGCCAGGGTATGGCTACACCTTC. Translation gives CASSVVVPGYGYTF.

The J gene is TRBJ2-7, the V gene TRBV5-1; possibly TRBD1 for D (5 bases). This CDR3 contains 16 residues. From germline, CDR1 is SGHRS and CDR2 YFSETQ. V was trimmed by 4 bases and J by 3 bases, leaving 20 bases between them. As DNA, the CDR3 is TGCGCCAGCAGCGCTTATTTCCCAGGGTACGGCTACGAGCAGTACTTC. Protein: CASSAYFPGYGYEQYF.

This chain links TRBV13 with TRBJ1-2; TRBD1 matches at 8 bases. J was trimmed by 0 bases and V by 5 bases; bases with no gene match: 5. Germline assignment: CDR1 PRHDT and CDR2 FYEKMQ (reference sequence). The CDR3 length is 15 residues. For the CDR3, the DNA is TGTGCCAGCAGCCAATGGACAGGGTCTAACTATGGCTACACCTTC. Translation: CASSQWTGSNYGYTF.

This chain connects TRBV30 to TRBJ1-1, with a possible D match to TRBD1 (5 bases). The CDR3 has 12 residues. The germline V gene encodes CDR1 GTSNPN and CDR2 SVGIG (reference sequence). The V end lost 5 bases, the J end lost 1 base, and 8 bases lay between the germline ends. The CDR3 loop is CAWGTTNTEAFF. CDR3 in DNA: TGTGCCTGGGGGACTACGAACACTGAAGCTTTCTTT.

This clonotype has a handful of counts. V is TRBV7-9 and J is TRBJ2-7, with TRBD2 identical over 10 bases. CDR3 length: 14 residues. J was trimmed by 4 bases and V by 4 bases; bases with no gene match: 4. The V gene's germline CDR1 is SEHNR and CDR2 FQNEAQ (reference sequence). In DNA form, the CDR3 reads TGTGCCAGCAGCTCCCAGCGGGAGGGATACGAGCAGTACTTC. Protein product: CASSSQREGYEQYF.

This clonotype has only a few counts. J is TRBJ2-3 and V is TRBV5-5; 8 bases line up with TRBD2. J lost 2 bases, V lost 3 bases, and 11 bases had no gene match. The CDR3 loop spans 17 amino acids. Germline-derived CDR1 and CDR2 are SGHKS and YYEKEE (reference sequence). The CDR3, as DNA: TGTGCCAGCAGCTCGTCCTTGACTAGCGAGTTCACAGATACGCAGTATTTT. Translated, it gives CASSSSLTSEFTDTQYF.